The rows below give T cell receptor beta chains drawn from one sample of a study of T-cell memory formation after mild COVID-19. TCRdb analysed the 5' RACE reads with MiXCR anew, one entry per CDR3 protein. The sample records approximately 580,000 distinct CDR3 sequences, 20% being singletons. Sequenced input: PBMCs or a T cell subset sorted from them (not recorded which). Receptor source: an adult woman who had mild COVID-19 (a few samples of this study predate the infection). Cell type and time point are not known. Both conserved end residues are part of each CDR3. The D gene is left open where the match is weak. The size entry is marked missing in some rows and otherwise reads once, few, many or a size class.

v_gene	abundance	j_gene	d_gene	CDR3nt	CDR3aa
TRBV7-8	-	TRBJ1-1	-	TGTGCCAGCAGCTCACCCTCTGGGTACACTGAAGCTTTCTTT	CASSSPSGYTEAFF
TRBV7-8	-	TRBJ1-5	TRBD1	TGTGCCAGCAGCTTATTATCCCGGACAGGTGGTCAGCCCCAGCATTTT	CASSLLSRTGGQPQHF
TRBV20-1	-	TRBJ1-4	-	TGCAGTGCTAGGTTCGGAAATAATGAAAAACTGTTTTTT	CSARFGNNEKLFF
TRBV14	-	TRBJ2-3	-	TGTGCCAGCAGCCAAGAAGGCGACTGGAAGGGCCTCACAGATACGCAGTATTTT	CASSQEGDWKGLTDTQYF
TRBV7-8	-	TRBJ2-1	-	TGTGCCAGCAGCCTTATAGTCGTTGGTGAGCAGTTCTTC	CASSLIVVGEQFF
TRBV30	many	TRBJ2-2	-	TGTGCCTGGAGTGGGATGATCGTCAGCAACACCGGGGAGCTGTTTTTT	CAWSGMIVSNTGELFF
TRBV13	-	TRBJ2-1	TRBD2	TGTGCCAGCAGCCGAGGGACTAGCGGGAGGACGAACAATGAGCAGTTCTTC	CASSRGTSGRTNNEQFF
TRBV20-1	once	TRBJ2-7	TRBD2	TGCAGTCCCCCCTATAGCGGGAGGGGCAACTACGAGCAGTACTTC	CSPPYSGRGNYEQYF
TRBV29-1	-	TRBJ1-2	-	TGCAGCGTTGACCCGGGACTAAGCTCCTATGGCTACACCTTC	CSVDPGLSSYGYTF
TRBV12-3/TRBV12-4	few	TRBJ2-1	-	TGTGCCAGCAGACGTGAGAGTATAGAGCAGTTCTTC	CASRRESIEQFF
TRBV20-1	few	TRBJ2-1	-	TGCAGTGCTCCGCCGGGAGGGGGCTTCTCCTACGTAGAGCAGTTCTTC	CSAPPGGGFSYVEQFF
TRBV9	-	TRBJ2-7	TRBD2	TGTGCCAGCAGCGTAGCCGCGAACCCCGGGACTAGACTCTACGAGCAGTACTTC	CASSVAANPGTRLYEQYF
TRBV4-3	few	TRBJ1-5	TRBD1	TGCGCCAGCAGCCAAACCTACAGGGGGCGAAGCAATCAGCCCCAGCATTTT	CASSQTYRGRSNQPQHF
TRBV10-3	few	TRBJ2-1	TRBD1	TGTGCCATTCAGGGGGCCGATGAGCAGTTCTTC	CAIQGADEQFF
TRBV12-3/TRBV12-4	-	TRBJ1-1	-	TGTGCCAGCAGCACCAGAGCGGTCACTGAAGCTTTCTTT	CASSTRAVTEAFF
TRBV19	-	TRBJ2-7	-	TGTGCCAGTAGTATAGCGGCGGAATCCTACGAGCAGTACTTC	CASSIAAESYEQYF
TRBV7-9	-	TRBJ2-5	TRBD2	TGTGCCAGCAGCTCTACCGGGACTAGCGGAGAGACCCAGTACTTC	CASSSTGTSGETQYF
TRBV10-2	many	TRBJ2-1	-	TGCGCCAGCAGTGTGTCTCAAGAATACAATGAGCAGTTCTTC	CASSVSQEYNEQFF
TRBV7-2	few	TRBJ2-2	-	TGTGCCAGCAGCTTATTGCGGGCAAACACCGGGGAGCTGTTTTTT	CASSLLRANTGELFF
TRBV7-9	-	TRBJ1-6	-	TGTGCCAGCAGTCTGGACAGCTTTATCATTTCACCCCTCCACTTT	CASSLDSFIISPLHF
TRBV20-1	-	TRBJ1-1	TRBD1	TGCAGTGCTATGACAGGGGGACCAGCTTTCTTT	CSAMTGGPAFF
TRBV7-9	once	TRBJ1-1	-	TGTGCCAGCTGGGGTCAAGGTAGCACTGAAGCTTTCTTT	CASWGQGSTEAFF
TRBV5-5	few	TRBJ2-1	-	TGTGCCAGCAGTTTCGAGGGGCGAAATGAGCAGTTCTTC	CASSFEGRNEQFF
TRBV4-2	-	TRBJ1-1	TRBD1	TGTGCCAGCAGCCAGGCCGACAGGGGAGATACTGAAGCTTTCTTT	CASSQADRGDTEAFF
TRBV18	-	TRBJ2-3	-	TGTGCCAGCTCACCTAGGGAGGATACGCAGTATTTT	CASSPREDTQYF
TRBV19	-	TRBJ2-1	-	TGTGCCAGTAGTATAGCGACTAGTCCTCGGAATGAGCAGTTCTTC	CASSIATSPRNEQFF
TRBV4-2	few	TRBJ1-2	-	TGTGCCAGCAGCCAAGATGTTCGGCAGTTTTATGGCTACACCTTC	CASSQDVRQFYGYTF
TRBV29-1	once	TRBJ2-1	-	TGCAGCGTTGATCCCTCTCAGAATGAGCAGTTCTTC	CSVDPSQNEQFF
TRBV29-1	few	TRBJ2-3	TRBD2	TGCAGCGTTGAAAGTGGGGGGGAAGATACGCAGTATTTT	CSVESGGEDTQYF
TRBV13	few	TRBJ1-1	-	TGTGCCAGCAGTCTCCCCCGGGGGGTTAACACTGAAGCTTTCTTT	CASSLPRGVNTEAFF
TRBV12-3/TRBV12-4	-	TRBJ2-7	TRBD1	TGTGCCAGCAGTTCGGGGACAGCGAGCTACGAGCAGTACTTC	CASSSGTASYEQYF
TRBV6-2/TRBV6-3	-	TRBJ2-3	TRBD2	TGTGCCAGCAGTTCTCCCGGTAGCGGGATCAAAGATACGCAGTATTTT	CASSSPGSGIKDTQYF
TRBV5-1	-	TRBJ1-1	-	TGCGCCAGCAGCTTTTGGGAGAACACTGAAGCTTTCTTT	CASSFWENTEAFF
TRBV7-3	few	TRBJ2-1	-	TGTGCCAGCAGCTTAAGTCCCACTAGAGGGTACAATGAGCAGTTCTTC	CASSLSPTRGYNEQFF
TRBV6-5	-	TRBJ2-1	-	TGTGCCAGCAGTTACGTCCGGGGGAATGAGCAGTTCTTC	CASSYVRGNEQFF
TRBV12-3/TRBV12-4	-	TRBJ2-1	-	TGTGCCAGCAGTACTCCTGGGGTGACAGAGCGGGCCTCCTACAATGAGCAGTTCTTC	CASSTPGVTERASYNEQFF
TRBV24-1	many	TRBJ2-7	-	TGTGCCACCAGTGATAAGCCGAAGAGCGGAAGCTACGAGCAGTACTTC	CATSDKPKSGSYEQYF
TRBV7-3	few	TRBJ2-1	-	TGTGCCAGCAGCTTAAATAAGGGTGAGCAGTTCTTC	CASSLNKGEQFF
TRBV19	few	TRBJ1-1	-	TGTGCCAGTAGTGCCTTCTCAGTGAACACTGAAGCTTTCTTT	CASSAFSVNTEAFF
TRBV12-3/TRBV12-4	many	TRBJ2-3	-	TGTGCCAGCAGTTTTAGAGATACGCAGTATTTT	CASSFRDTQYF
TRBV4-2	few	TRBJ2-1	-	TGTGCCAGCAGCCAAGAGGACAGCAATTACAATGAGCAGTTCTTC	CASSQEDSNYNEQFF
TRBV6-6	many	TRBJ2-2	-	TGTGCCAGCCTACTATGGGGGGCGCGAGGCACCGGGGAGCTGTTTTTT	CASLLWGARGTGELFF
TRBV4-1	-	TRBJ2-2	-	TGCGCCAGCAGCCAAGAGGCCACCGGGGAGCTGTTTTTT	CASSQEATGELFF
TRBV18	once	TRBJ1-5	TRBD1	TGTGCCAGCTCACCTGGGACAGGGGGCCATCAGCCCCAGCATTTT	CASSPGTGGHQPQHF
TRBV12-3/TRBV12-4	-	TRBJ1-6	-	TGTGCCAGCAGTTTACACGCGGGGGCTGTTTCACCCCTCCACTTT	CASSLHAGAVSPLHF
TRBV7-3	-	TRBJ2-1	-	TGTGCCAGCAGCTTAACGGGGGCCATTTACAATGAGCAGTTCTTC	CASSLTGAIYNEQFF
TRBV5-1	-	TRBJ2-3	TRBD1	TGCGCCAGCAGCTTTCCCCCGGTTGAGGGGGCAGGCACAGATACGCAGTATTTT	CASSFPPVEGAGTDTQYF
TRBV19	-	TRBJ2-5	TRBD1	TGTGCCAGTAGTATGGGACAGACCCAAGAGACCCAGTACTTC	CASSMGQTQETQYF
TRBV9	-	TRBJ2-5	TRBD1	TGTGCCAGCAGCCCACGGGACAGGGCCGGGCAAGAGACCCAGTACTTC	CASSPRDRAGQETQYF
TRBV7-2	-	TRBJ2-1	TRBD2	TGTGCCAGCAGCTTGGACGCGGGAGCGGGGGAGCAGTTCTTC	CASSLDAGAGEQFF
TRBV4-2	few	TRBJ2-2	-	TGTGCCAGCAGCCAAGACCCGGGGAACACCGGGGAGCTGTTTTTT	CASSQDPGNTGELFF
TRBV7-8	-	TRBJ2-1	-	TGTGCCAGCAGCCCGACCTCCAATGAGCAGTTCTTC	CASSPTSNEQFF
TRBV7-9	few	TRBJ2-7	TRBD1	TGTGCCAGCAGCTCCGGGGACAGTCGGGCTTACGAGCAGTACTTC	CASSSGDSRAYEQYF